This T cell receptor beta chain stems from a study of OX40 agonist ivuxolimab in advanced cancers. TCRdb's table, derived via immunoSEQ multiplex PCR, lists solely in-frame clones and lacks some. The table lists tens of thousands of clones, roughly 88% of them singletons. V trimming: 3 bases; J trimming: 4 bases; junction bases outside the gene matches: 5. Germline lookup yields CDR1 MGHRA and CDR2 YSYEKL. The CDR3 runs to 14 residues. The starting material was CD4+ or CD8+ T cells sorted from blood, obtained in a trial of the OX40 agonist ivuxolimab. This clonotype was sampled from an adult with an advanced solid tumor such as melanoma, head and neck, liver or kidney cancer. This chain links TRBV4-1 with TRBJ2-7, with TRBD2 matching 8 bases. The CDR3 DNA reads as TGCGCCAGCAGCCATCCCGGGACTAGTTACGAGCAGTACTTC. Translation gives CASSHPGTSYEQYF.